A selection of T cell receptor beta chains follows, all from one sample in a study of blood T cell repertoires in COVID-19. Repertoires were generated with immunoSEQ multiplex PCR, while TCRdb's copy carries only in-frame clones and drops some. Of about 76,000 clones listed, 70% to 90% were seen once; the top ten hold 18%. The sequenced material came from peripheral blood. Receptors originate from a woman aged 60 to 75 with acute or convalescent COVID-19. Each CDR3 is given with its conserved first and last residue. Not all rows give a size; the values are once, few, many and, for expanded clones, a class.

v_gene: TRBV19
j_gene: TRBJ1-2
abundance: NA
CDR3aa: CASRKAGSGQFDGYTF

v_gene: TRBV27
j_gene: TRBJ2-1
abundance: NA
CDR3aa: CASSPTRDTYNEQFF

v_gene: TRBV29-1
j_gene: TRBJ2-6
abundance: NA
CDR3aa: CTVLDRGPSGANVLTF

v_gene: TRBV11-2
j_gene: TRBJ2-1
abundance: NA
CDR3aa: CASRVRDRDYNEQFF

v_gene: TRBV6-2/TRBV6-3
j_gene: TRBJ2-5
abundance: NA
CDR3aa: CASSYRGRLKEETQYF

v_gene: TRBV30
j_gene: TRBJ1-3
abundance: NA
CDR3aa: CAGGRGSGNTIYF

v_gene: TRBV9
j_gene: TRBJ2-5
abundance: NA
CDR3aa: CASSVDGTPQETQYF

v_gene: TRBV19
j_gene: TRBJ1-5
abundance: NA
CDR3aa: CACKNPPGTGIKEEPQHF

v_gene: TRBV5-6
j_gene: TRBJ1-3
abundance: NA
CDR3aa: CASSLNGQAGNTIYF

v_gene: TRBV11-3
j_gene: TRBJ2-1
abundance: NA
CDR3aa: CASSRTGVKDNEQFF

v_gene: TRBV7-6
j_gene: TRBJ2-1
abundance: few
CDR3aa: CASSLGTGMDNEQFF

v_gene: TRBV30
j_gene: TRBJ1-5
abundance: NA
CDR3aa: CAWSEGGPISWSNQPQHF

v_gene: TRBV30
j_gene: TRBJ1-6
abundance: medium-sized
CDR3aa: CAWGQGGLTLHF

v_gene: TRBV6-5
j_gene: TRBJ2-2
abundance: NA
CDR3aa: CASSHLGGREELFF

v_gene: TRBV11-1
j_gene: TRBJ1-2
abundance: NA
CDR3aa: CASSSSRGGLGGGYTF

v_gene: TRBV28
j_gene: TRBJ1-4
abundance: NA
CDR3aa: CASGGGQENEKLFF

v_gene: TRBV5-1
j_gene: TRBJ1-1
abundance: NA
CDR3aa: CASSLDRGLTEAFF

v_gene: TRBV7-9
j_gene: TRBJ1-1
abundance: NA
CDR3aa: CASSLVTGNTEAFF

v_gene: TRBV5-4
j_gene: TRBJ1-2
abundance: NA
CDR3aa: CASSLGAGSNVRGYTF

v_gene: TRBV10-1
j_gene: TRBJ2-7
abundance: NA
CDR3aa: CASSESKGFHYEQYF

v_gene: TRBV11-3
j_gene: TRBJ2-2
abundance: once
CDR3aa: CASSPRQGNTGELFF

v_gene: TRBV10-3
j_gene: TRBJ2-5
abundance: NA
CDR3aa: CAISESRASLETQYF

v_gene: TRBV19
j_gene: TRBJ2-7
abundance: NA
CDR3aa: CASSPRQGQSYEQYF

v_gene: TRBV30
j_gene: TRBJ2-7
abundance: NA
CDR3aa: CAWSLPGLAGYEQYF

v_gene: TRBV9
j_gene: TRBJ2-5
abundance: NA
CDR3aa: CASSAGTGLQRETQYF

v_gene: TRBV19
j_gene: TRBJ2-1
abundance: NA
CDR3aa: CASRQGQGGHNEQFF

v_gene: TRBV18
j_gene: TRBJ2-3
abundance: NA
CDR3aa: CASSPPVYRGPVTQYF

v_gene: TRBV5-1
j_gene: TRBJ1-2
abundance: NA
CDR3aa: CASSPQGANYGYTF

v_gene: TRBV7-2
j_gene: TRBJ1-3
abundance: NA
CDR3aa: CASSLPGQSSGNTIYF

v_gene: TRBV6-5
j_gene: TRBJ1-1
abundance: NA
CDR3aa: CASRLGGGMNTEAFF

v_gene: TRBV5-6
j_gene: TRBJ1-2
abundance: NA
CDR3aa: CASSVKRQGQLGYTF

v_gene: TRBV5-4
j_gene: TRBJ2-5
abundance: NA
CDR3aa: CASRAGGGREETQYF